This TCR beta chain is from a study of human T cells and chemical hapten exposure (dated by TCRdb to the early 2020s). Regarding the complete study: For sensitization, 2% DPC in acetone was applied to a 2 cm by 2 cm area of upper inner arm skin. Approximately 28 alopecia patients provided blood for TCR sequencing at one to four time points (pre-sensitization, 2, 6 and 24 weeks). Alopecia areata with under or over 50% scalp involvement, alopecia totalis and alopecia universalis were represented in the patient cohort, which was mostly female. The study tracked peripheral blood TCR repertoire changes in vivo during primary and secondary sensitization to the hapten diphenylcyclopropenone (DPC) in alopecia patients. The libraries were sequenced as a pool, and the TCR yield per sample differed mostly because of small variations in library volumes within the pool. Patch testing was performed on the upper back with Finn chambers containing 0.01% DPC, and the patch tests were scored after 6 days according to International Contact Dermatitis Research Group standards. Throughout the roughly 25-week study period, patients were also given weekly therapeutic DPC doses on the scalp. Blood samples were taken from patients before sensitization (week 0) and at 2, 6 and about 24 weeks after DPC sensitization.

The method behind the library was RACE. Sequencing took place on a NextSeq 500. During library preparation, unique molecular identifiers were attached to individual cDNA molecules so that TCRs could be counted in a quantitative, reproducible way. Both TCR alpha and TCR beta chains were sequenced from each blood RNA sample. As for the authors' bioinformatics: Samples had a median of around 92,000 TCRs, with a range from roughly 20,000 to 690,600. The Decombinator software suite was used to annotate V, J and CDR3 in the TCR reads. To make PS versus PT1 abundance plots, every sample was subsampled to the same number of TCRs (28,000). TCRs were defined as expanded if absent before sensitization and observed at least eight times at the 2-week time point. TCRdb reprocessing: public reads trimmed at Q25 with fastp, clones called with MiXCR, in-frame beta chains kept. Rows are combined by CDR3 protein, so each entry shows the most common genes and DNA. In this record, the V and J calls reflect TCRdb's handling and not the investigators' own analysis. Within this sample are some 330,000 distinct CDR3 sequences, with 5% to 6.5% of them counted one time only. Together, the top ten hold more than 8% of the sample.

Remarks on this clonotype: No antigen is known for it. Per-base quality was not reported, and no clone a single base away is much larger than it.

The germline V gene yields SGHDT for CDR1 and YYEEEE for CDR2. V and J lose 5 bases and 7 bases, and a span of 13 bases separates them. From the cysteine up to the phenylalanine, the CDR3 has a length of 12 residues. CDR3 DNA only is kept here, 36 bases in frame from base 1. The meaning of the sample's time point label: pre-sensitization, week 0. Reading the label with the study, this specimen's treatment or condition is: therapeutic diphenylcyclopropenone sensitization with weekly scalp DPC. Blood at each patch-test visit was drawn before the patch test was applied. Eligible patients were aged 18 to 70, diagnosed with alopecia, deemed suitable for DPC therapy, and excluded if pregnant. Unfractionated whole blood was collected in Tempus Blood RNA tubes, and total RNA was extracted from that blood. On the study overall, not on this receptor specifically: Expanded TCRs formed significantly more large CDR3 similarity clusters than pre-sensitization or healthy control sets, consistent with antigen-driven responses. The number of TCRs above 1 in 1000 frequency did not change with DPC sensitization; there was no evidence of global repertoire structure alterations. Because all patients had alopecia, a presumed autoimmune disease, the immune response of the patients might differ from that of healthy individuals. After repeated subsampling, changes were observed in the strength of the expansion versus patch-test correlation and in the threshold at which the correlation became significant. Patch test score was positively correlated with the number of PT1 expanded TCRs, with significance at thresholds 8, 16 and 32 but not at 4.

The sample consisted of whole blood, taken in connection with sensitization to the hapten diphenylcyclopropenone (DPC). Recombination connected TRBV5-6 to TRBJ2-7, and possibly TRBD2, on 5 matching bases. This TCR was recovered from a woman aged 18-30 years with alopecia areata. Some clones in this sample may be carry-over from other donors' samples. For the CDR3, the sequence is CASRSEPGEQYF. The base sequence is TGTGCCAGCAGATCGGAACCGGGGGAGCAGTACTTC.